Listed below are T cell receptor beta chains from one sample, sequenced in a study of beta chain features in type 1 diabetes. Assay used: immunoSEQ multiplex PCR; TCRdb lists only in-frame clones, some missing. Of 500,000 to 650,000 clones in the sample, 12% are singletons; the top ten hold more than 0.1%. The sample comprised naive CD4+ T cells from blood. The receptors were sampled from a man aged 25-45 years with type 1 diabetes. Both conserved end residues are part of each CDR3. Each record gives: D gene, V gene, clone size, J gene, CDR3 DNA, CDR3 protein. The D gene is left open where the match is weak. Clone size, where shown, is once, few, many, or a class for clones that have expanded.

>.|TRBV4-3|few|TRBJ2-4
TGCGCCAGCAGCCAAGATCCTTTACAGCTGACCATTCAGTACTTC
CASSQDPLQLTIQYF
>.|TRBV25-1|.|TRBJ1-6
TGTGCCAGCAGTGAATATGGCAGGGCCTATAATTCACCCCTCCACTTT
CASSEYGRAYNSPLHF
>.|TRBV5-1|.|TRBJ2-7
TGCGCCAGCAGCAATGGACCGAAATCTGGGGAGGTGACCTACGAGCAGTACTTC
CASSNGPKSGEVTYEQYF
>.|TRBV28|.|TRBJ2-7
TGTGCCAGCAGTTCCCTTGGACGAGCCGAGCAGTACTTC
CASSSLGRAEQYF
>.|TRBV20-1|few|TRBJ1-2
TGCAGTGGCGCAGGGAACCATGGCTACACCTTC
CSGAGNHGYTF
>.|TRBV9|.|TRBJ2-2
TGTGCCAGCCGAGCGTACGGGGTAGATACCGGGGAGCTGTTTTTT
CASRAYGVDTGELFF
>.|TRBV5-6|.|TRBJ2-6
TGTGCCAGCAGCTTGGAGCTAGGGGAGAGCTCTGGGGCCAACGTCCTGACTTTC
CASSLELGESSGANVLTF
>TRBD1|TRBV7-9|.|TRBJ2-3
TGTGCCAGCCGGGACAGAAGCACAGATACGCAGTATTTT
CASRDRSTDTQYF
>.|TRBV29-1|.|TRBJ1-5
TGCAGCGTCCGGGACACCGATCAGCCCCAGCATTTT
CSVRDTDQPQHF
>TRBD1|TRBV2|few|TRBJ1-2
TGTGCCAGCAGGACAACAGGGGCGGGTGCCTATGGCTACACCTTC
CASRTTGAGAYGYTF
>.|TRBV28|few|TRBJ1-5
TGTGCCATCGGGGTTGGTCCCCAGCATTTT
CAIGVGPQHF
>.|TRBV6-5|few|TRBJ1-2
TGTGCCAGCAGCTCCGCGGCGGAGACTGGCTACACCTTC
CASSSAAETGYTF
>.|TRBV4-3|.|TRBJ1-2
TGCGCCAGCCAACAGTCTGTCTCGAACTATGGCTACACCTTC
CASQQSVSNYGYTF
>.|TRBV5-4|.|TRBJ1-3
TGTGCCAGCAGCACTCGGACGGCAAGGAAGGCTGGAAACACCATATATTTT
CASSTRTARKAGNTIYF
>.|TRBV9|few|TRBJ2-2
TGTGCCAGCAGCTATACCGAGGTGGGGAACACCGGGGAGCTGTTTTTT
CASSYTEVGNTGELFF
>TRBD2|TRBV2|few|TRBJ2-2
TGTGCCAGCAGCCCCCTAGCGGGGGGGCCCACGGGCGGGGAGCTGTTTTTT
CASSPLAGGPTGGELFF
>TRBD2|TRBV10-3|few|TRBJ2-1
TGTGCCATCAGTGAGGACGAGACTAGCCCCAATGAGCAGTTCTTC
CAISEDETSPNEQFF
>.|TRBV10-2|.|TRBJ2-7
TGCGCCAGCAGTGAGCCCCCGAATGGGAACGAGCAGTACTTC
CASSEPPNGNEQYF
>TRBD1|TRBV4-3|few|TRBJ2-7
TGCGCCAGCAGCCAATCTGTGACAGGGGGCGAGCAGTACTTC
CASSQSVTGGEQYF
>.|TRBV15|.|TRBJ1-2
TGTGCCACCAGCAGGAGGGACACGGATAACTATGGCTACACCTTC
CATSRRDTDNYGYTF
>.|TRBV28|.|TRBJ2-2
TGTGCCAGCAGTTTAATGCGGGGGGAGCTGTTTTTT
CASSLMRGELFF
>TRBD1|TRBV14|.|TRBJ2-7
TGTGCCAGCAGCCAAAGTGGGGCGACAGGGGGTAAGGAGTACTTC
CASSQSGATGGKEYF
>.|TRBV30|few|TRBJ1-6
TGTGCCTGGGTCCTGTCGGGGATTCCTCATAATTCACCCCTCCACTTT
CAWVLSGIPHNSPLHF
>.|TRBV10-3|.|TRBJ2-2
TGTGCCATCAGTGAGTCGAGGACAGGAGGGCCCGGGGAGCTGTTTTTT
CAISESRTGGPGELFF
>TRBD1|TRBV4-3|few|TRBJ1-2
TGCGCCAGCAGCCAAGATTCGATCAGGGACAGCCTCTATGGCTACACCTTC
CASSQDSIRDSLYGYTF
>TRBD1|TRBV2|few|TRBJ2-1
TGTGCCAGCAGATCGGGACAGGGGACGAATGAGCAGTTCTTC
CASRSGQGTNEQFF
>TRBD2|TRBV9|.|TRBJ2-1
TGTGCCAGCAGCGTAGCCCCGACTAGCGGGGGGCACAATGAGCAGTTCTTC
CASSVAPTSGGHNEQFF
>TRBD1|TRBV30|.|TRBJ1-1
TGTGCCTGGAGGGGCGGGACAGGGAGGACCACTGAAGCTTTCTTT
CAWRGGTGRTTEAFF
>.|TRBV6-6|few|TRBJ2-6
TGTGCCAGCAGGTCTGGGTCTGGGGCCAACGTCCTGACTTTC
CASRSGSGANVLTF
>.|TRBV7-9|.|TRBJ2-3
TGTGCCAGCAGCCCCTCGGGTGACAACACAGATACGCAGTATTTT
CASSPSGDNTDTQYF
>.|TRBV25-1|few|TRBJ1-1
TGTGCCAGCAGTGAGAGGTCCCTCTCTGGGGCTTTCTTT
CASSERSLSGAFF
>.|TRBV7-2|.|TRBJ2-1
TGTGCCAGCAGCTTTGCAGATGGGCAGTTCTTC
CASSFADGQFF
>.|TRBV28|.|TRBJ1-2
TGTGCCAGCAGACCCCTGGGTCTCTATGGCTACACCTTC
CASRPLGLYGYTF
>TRBD1|TRBV5-4|few|TRBJ1-2
TGTGCCAGCAGTCTTGGACAGGGGATGAACTATGGCTACACCTTC
CASSLGQGMNYGYTF
>.|TRBV7-3|.|TRBJ1-5
TGTGCCAGCAGCTTAAGCCGCAATCAGCCCCAGCATTTT
CASSLSRNQPQHF
>.|TRBV6-5|.|TRBJ1-3
TGTGCCAGCAGTTACGCTCCGGGACACCAAGGAAACACCATATATTTT
CASSYAPGHQGNTIYF
>.|TRBV14|few|TRBJ2-3
TGTGCCAGCAGCCAAGATTTAGGAGAAAGCACAGATACGCAGTATTTT
CASSQDLGESTDTQYF
>TRBD1|TRBV6-5|few|TRBJ2-5
TGTGCCAGCAGTTACTCCTGGGACAGGCAAGAGACCCAGTACTTC
CASSYSWDRQETQYF
>.|TRBV5-4|few|TRBJ1-2
TGTGCCAGCAGCTTGCAGGGGATTGATGGCTACACCTTC
CASSLQGIDGYTF
>TRBD1|TRBV10-3|.|TRBJ2-7
TGTGCCATCAGTGTCAGACAGGGGGACAGCTCCTACGAGCAGTACTTC
CAISVRQGDSSYEQYF
>.|TRBV11-3|few|TRBJ1-1
TGTGCCAGCAGCTTAGACGCACCAGGGAACACTGAAGCTTTCTTT
CASSLDAPGNTEAFF